This T cell receptor (beta chain) was recorded in a study of blood T cell repertoires in COVID-19. The overall study: T cells, B-cell-depleted T cells, or PBMCs provided the cDNA or gDNA that served as material.

The germline V gene has CDR1 GTSNPN and CDR2 SVGIG (reference sequence). Trimming pared 1 base from V and 2 bases from J, leaving 8 bases between. The CDR3 covers 13 residues. Per the original data handling: Counts of nucleated cells, estimated from reference gene primer amplification, were obtained. Sequencing was performed with immunoSEQ multiplex PCR; in TCRdb, only in-frame clones are kept and a portion is missing. V and J calls and clone size are as listed in that table; D and trimming were resolved from the DNA. The sample lists about 190,000 clones; around four fifths were seen once. This sequence joins TRBV30 and TRBJ1-2, with D hard to call. The receptor comes from a human donor in a cohort sampled during active COVID-19. The material sequenced was peripheral blood. CDR3 nucleotide sequence: TGTGCCTGGAGTGGGACGGGAAACTATGGCTACACCTTC. This sequence encodes CAWSGTGNYGYTF.